This entry is about one T cell receptor beta chain. Its cognate antigen is unknown. Deletions cut 9 bases from V and 3 bases from J, with 13 bases between. Germline CDR1 and CDR2: LNHDA and SQIVND (reference sequence). The CDR3 is 13 amino acids. The protocol was immunoSEQ multiplex PCR, while the TCRdb copy is restricted to in-frame clones and leaves out a portion. This sample carries fewer than 40,000 clones, around 95% of them seen once, and the ten largest clones take 0.15% to 0.2%. The data are from a study of circulating and synovial CD4+ cells in juvenile arthritis. Overall study results and limits: These blood cells shared more CDR3 sequences with synovium than bulk blood.

This rearrangement joins TRBV19 to TRBJ2-3; D perhaps matches TRBD1 (6 bases). This clonotype was sampled from a human donor with juvenile idiopathic arthritis. The sequencing input was CD4+ T cells from blood. The CDR3 DNA follows: TGTGCCAGCCAGGGGCGGTGGACAGATACGCAGTATTTT. Translating gives CASQGRWTDTQYF.